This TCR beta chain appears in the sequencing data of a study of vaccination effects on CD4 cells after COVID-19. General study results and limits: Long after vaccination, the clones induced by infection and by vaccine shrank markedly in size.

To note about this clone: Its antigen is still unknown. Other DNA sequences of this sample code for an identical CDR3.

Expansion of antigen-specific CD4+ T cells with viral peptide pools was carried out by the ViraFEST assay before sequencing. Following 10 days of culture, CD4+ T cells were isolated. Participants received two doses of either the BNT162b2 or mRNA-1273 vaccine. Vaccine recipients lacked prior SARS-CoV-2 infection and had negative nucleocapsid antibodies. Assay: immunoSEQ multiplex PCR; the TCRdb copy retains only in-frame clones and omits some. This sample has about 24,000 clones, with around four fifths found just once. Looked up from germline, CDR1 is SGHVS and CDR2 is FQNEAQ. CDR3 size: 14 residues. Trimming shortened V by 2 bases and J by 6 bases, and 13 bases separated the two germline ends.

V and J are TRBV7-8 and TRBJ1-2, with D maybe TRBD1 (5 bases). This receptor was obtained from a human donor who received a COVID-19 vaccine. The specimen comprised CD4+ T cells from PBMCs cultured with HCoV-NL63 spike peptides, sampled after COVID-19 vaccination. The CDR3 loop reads CASSLTRQGDGYTF. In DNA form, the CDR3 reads TGTGCCAGCAGCTTAACTCGGCAGGGTGATGGCTACACCTTC. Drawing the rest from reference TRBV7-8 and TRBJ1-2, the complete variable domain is GAGVSQSPRYKVAKRGQDVALRCDPISGHVSLFWYQQALGQGPEFLTYFQNEAQLDKSGLPSDRFFAERPEGSVSTLKIQRTQQEDSAVYLCASSLTRQGDGYTFGSGTRLTVV.